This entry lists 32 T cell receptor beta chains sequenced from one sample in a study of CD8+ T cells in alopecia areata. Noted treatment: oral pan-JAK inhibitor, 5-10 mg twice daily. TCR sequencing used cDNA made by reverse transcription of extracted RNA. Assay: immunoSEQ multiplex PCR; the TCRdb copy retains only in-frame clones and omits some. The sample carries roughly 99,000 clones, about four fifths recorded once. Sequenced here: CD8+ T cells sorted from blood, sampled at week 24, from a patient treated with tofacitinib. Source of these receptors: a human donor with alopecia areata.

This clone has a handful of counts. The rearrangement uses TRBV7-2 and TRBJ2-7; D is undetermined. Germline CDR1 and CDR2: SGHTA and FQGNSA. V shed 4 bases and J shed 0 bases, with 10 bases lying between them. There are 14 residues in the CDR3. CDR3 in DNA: TGTGCCAGCAGCTCTTACCGCTACTCCTACGAGCAGTACTTC. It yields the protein CASSSYRYSYEQYF.

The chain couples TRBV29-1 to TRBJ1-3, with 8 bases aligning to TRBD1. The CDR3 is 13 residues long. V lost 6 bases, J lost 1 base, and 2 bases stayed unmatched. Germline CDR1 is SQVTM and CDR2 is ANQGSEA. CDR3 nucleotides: TGCAGCGTCCGACAGGGGTCTGGAAACACCATATATTTT. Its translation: CSVRQGSGNTIYF.

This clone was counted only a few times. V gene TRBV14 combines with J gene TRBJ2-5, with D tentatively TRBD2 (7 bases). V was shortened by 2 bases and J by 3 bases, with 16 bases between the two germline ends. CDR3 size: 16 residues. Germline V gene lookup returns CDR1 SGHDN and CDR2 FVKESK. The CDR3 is CASSQRLGGGKETQYF. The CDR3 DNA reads TGTGCCAGCAGCCAACGCCTAGGGGGGGGGAAAGAGACCCAGTACTTC.

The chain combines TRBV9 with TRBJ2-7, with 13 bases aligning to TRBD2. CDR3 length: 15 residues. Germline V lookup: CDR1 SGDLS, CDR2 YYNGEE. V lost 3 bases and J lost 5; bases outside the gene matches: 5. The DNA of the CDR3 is TGTGCCAGCAGCGCACTAGCGGGGGGGCTAGACGAGCAGTACTTC. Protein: CASSALAGGLDEQYF.

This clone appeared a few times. CDR3 amino acids: CASNSRDRDYEQYF. In nucleotides, the CDR3 is TGTGCCAGCAACAGCCGGGACAGAGACTACGAGCAGTACTTC. The chain carries TRBV7-2 and TRBJ2-7; 7 nucleotides align to TRBD1. The CDR3 sequence is 14 residues long. From germline, CDR1 is SGHTA and CDR2 FQGNSA. J lost 3 bases, V lost 7 bases, and 9 bases had no gene match.

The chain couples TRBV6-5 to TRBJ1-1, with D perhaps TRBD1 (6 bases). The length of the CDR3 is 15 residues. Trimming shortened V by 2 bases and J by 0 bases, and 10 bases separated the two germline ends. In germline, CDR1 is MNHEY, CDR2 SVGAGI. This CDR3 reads CASSYRTELNTEAFF. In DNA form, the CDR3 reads TGTGCCAGCAGTTACAGGACAGAACTGAACACTGAAGCTTTCTTT.

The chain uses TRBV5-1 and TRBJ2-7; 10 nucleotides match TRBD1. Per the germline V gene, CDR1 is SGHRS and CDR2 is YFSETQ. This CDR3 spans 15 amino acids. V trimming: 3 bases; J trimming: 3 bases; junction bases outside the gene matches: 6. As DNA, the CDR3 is TGCGCCAGCAGCTCGTCCGGGACAGGGGACTACGAGCAGTACTTC. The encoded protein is CASSSSGTGDYEQYF.

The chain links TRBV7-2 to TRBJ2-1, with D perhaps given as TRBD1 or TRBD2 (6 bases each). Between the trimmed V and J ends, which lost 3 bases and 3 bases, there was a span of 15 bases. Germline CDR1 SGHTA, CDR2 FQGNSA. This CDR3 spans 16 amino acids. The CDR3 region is CASSLTRGRSYNEQFF. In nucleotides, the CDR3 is TGTGCCAGCAGCTTGACACGGGGGCGCAGCTACAATGAGCAGTTCTTC.

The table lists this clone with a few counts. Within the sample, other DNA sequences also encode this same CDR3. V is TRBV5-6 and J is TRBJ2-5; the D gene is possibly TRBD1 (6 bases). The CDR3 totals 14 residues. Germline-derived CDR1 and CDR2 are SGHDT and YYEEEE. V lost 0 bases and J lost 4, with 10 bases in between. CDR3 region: CASSLVGARETQYF. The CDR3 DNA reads TGTGCCAGCAGCTTGGTGGGGGCCCGAGAGACCCAGTACTTC. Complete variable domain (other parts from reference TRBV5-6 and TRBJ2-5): DAGVTQSPTHLIKTRGQQVTLRCSPKSGHDTVSWYQQALGQGPQFIFQYYEEEERQRGNFPDRFSGHQFPNYSSELNVNALLLGDSALYLCASSLVGARETQYFGPGTRLLVL.

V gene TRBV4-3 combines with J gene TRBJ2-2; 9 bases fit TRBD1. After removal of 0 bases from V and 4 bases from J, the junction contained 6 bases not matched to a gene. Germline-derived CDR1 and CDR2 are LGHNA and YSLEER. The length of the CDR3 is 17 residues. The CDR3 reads CASSQDKRTGVTGELFF. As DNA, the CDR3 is TGCGCCAGCAGCCAAGATAAGAGGACAGGGGTCACCGGGGAGCTGTTTTTT.

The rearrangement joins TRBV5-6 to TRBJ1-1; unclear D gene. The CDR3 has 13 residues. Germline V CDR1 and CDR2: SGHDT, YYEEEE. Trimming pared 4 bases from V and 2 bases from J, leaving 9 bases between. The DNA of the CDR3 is TGTGCCAGCAGCGTAACAGCCAACACTGAAGCTTTCTTT. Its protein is CASSVTANTEAFF.

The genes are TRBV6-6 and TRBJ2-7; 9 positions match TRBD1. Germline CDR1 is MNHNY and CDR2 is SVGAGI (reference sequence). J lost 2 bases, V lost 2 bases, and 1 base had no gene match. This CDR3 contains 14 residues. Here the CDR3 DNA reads TGTGCCAGCAGTTACGGGACAGGGACCTACGAGCAGTACTTC. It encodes CASSYGTGTYEQYF.

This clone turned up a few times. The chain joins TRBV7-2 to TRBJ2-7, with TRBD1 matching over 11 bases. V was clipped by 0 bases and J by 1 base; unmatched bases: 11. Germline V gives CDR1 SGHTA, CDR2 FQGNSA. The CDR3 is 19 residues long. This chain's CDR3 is CASSLARDRGYGRSYEQYF. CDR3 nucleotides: TGTGCCAGCAGCTTAGCGCGGGACAGGGGGTATGGGAGGTCCTACGAGCAGTACTTC.

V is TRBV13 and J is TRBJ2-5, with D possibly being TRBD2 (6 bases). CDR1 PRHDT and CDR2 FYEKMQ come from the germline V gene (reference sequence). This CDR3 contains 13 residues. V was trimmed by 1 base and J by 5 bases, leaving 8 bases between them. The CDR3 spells CASSLASGETQYF. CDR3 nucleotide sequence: TGTGCCAGCAGCTTAGCCAGCGGGGAGACCCAGTACTTC.

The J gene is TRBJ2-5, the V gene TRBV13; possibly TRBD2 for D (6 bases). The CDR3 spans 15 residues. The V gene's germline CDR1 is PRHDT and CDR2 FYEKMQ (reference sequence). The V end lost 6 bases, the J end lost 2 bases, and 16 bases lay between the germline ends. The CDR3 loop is CASRPRGTAQETQYF. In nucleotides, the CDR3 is TGTGCCAGCAGGCCGCGAGGGACTGCACAAGAGACCCAGTACTTC.

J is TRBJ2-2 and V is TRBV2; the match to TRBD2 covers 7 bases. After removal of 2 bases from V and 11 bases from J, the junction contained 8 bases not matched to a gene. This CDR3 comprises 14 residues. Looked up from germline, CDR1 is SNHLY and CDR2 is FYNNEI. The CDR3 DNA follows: TGTGCCAGCAGTGAATATTACGCGGGGGTTGAGCTGTTTTTT. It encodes CASSEYYAGVELFF.

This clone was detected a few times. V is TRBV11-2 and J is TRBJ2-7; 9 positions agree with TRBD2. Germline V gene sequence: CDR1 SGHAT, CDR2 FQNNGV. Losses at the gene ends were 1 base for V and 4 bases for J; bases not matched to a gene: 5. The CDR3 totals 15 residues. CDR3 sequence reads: CASSLVASGDYEQYF. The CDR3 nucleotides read TGTGCCAGCAGCTTAGTGGCTAGCGGGGATTACGAGCAGTACTTC.

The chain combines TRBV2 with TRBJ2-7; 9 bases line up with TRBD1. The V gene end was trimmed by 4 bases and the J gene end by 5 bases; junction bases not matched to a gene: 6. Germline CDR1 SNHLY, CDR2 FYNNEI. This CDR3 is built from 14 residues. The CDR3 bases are TGTGCCAGCAGTGTAGTACAGGGGGCTCACGAGCAGTACTTC. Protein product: CASSVVQGAHEQYF.

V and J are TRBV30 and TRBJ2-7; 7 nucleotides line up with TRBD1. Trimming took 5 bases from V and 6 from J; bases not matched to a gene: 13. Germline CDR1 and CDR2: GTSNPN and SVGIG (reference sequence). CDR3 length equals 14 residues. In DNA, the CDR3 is TGTGCCTGGGTTAGCAGACAGGGTCGATCCGAGCAGTACTTC. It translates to CAWVSRQGRSEQYF.

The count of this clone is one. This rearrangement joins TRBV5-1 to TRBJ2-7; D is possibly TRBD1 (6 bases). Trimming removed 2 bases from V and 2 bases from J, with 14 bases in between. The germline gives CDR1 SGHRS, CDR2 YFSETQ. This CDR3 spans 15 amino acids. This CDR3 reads CASSLGRGVPYEQYF. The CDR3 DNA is TGCGCCAGCAGCTTAGGCAGGGGCGTTCCCTACGAGCAGTACTTC.

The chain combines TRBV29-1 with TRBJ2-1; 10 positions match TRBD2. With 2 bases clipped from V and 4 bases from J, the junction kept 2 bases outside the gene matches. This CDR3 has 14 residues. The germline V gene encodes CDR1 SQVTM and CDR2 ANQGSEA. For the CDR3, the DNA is TGCAGCGTTGAAAGCGGGGGGGGTTACAATGAGCAGTTCTTC. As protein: CSVESGGGYNEQFF.

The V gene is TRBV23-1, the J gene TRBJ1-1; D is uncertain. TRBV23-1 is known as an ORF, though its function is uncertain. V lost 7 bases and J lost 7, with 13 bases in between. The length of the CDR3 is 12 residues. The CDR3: CASTQAQHEAFF. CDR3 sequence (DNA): TGCGCCAGCACCCAGGCACAGCATGAAGCTTTCTTT.

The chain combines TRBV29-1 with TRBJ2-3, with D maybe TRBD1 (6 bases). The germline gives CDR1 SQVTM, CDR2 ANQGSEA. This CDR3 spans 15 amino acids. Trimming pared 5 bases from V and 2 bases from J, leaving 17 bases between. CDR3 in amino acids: CSVCLRGKATDTQYF. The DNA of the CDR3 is TGCAGCGTTTGCCTCAGGGGAAAGGCCACAGATACGCAGTATTTT.

The CDR3 sequence is CASTLVRREETQYF. CDR3 coding DNA: TGTGCCAGCACCTTGGTACGCAGGGAGGAGACCCAGTACTTC. The rearrangement uses TRBV6-7 and TRBJ2-5; D could derive from TRBD1 or TRBD2 (5 bases each). TRBV6-7 is known as an ORF, though its function is uncertain. The CDR3 extends over 14 amino acids. V shed 7 bases and J shed 5 bases, with 17 bases lying between them.

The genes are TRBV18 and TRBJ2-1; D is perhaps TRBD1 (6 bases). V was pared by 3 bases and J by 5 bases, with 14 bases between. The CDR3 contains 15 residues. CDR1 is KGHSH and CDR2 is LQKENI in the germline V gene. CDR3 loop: CASSPDSPGNNEQFF. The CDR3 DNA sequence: TGTGCCAGCTCACCGGACAGTCCAGGGAACAATGAGCAGTTCTTC.

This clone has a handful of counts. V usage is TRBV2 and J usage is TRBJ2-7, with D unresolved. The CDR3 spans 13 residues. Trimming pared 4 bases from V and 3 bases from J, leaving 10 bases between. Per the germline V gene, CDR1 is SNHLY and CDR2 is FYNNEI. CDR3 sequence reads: CASSANPRYEQYF. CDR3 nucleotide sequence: TGTGCCAGCAGTGCCAACCCCCGCTACGAGCAGTACTTC.

The CDR3 DNA reads as TGTGCCAGCAGCTTAAACCCTAGCGGGGGGGCCCTCTTCACAGATACGCAGTATTTT. It specifies CASSLNPSGGALFTDTQYF. The rearrangement joins TRBV7-2 to TRBJ2-3; 12 bases are a match to TRBD2. Unmatched junction bases numbered 11, after V lost 2 bases and J lost 2 bases. The CDR3 runs 19 residues. Germline CDR1 reads SGHTA; CDR2 reads FQGNSA. The variable domain in full, completed from reference TRBV7-2 and TRBJ2-3, reads GAGVSQSPSNKVTEKGKDVELRCDPISGHTALYWYRQSLGQGLEFLIYFQGNSAPDKSGLPSDRFSAERTGGSVSTLTIQRTQQEDSAVYLCASSLNPSGGALFTDTQYFGPGTRLTVL.

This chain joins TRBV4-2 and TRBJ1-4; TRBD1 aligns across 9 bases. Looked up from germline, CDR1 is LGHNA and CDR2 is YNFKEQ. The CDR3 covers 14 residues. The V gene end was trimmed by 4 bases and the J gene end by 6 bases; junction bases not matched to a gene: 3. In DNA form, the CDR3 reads TGTGCCAGCAGCCCGGACAGGGGCGATGAAAAACTGTTTTTT. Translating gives CASSPDRGDEKLFF.

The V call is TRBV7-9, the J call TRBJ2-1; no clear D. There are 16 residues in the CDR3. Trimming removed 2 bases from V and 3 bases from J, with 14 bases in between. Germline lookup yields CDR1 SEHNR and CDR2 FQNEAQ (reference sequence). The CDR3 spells CASSLTAVKDYNEQFF. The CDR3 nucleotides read TGTGCCAGCAGCTTAACGGCAGTCAAGGACTACAATGAGCAGTTCTTC. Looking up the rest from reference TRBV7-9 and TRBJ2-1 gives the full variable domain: DTGVSQNPRHKITKRGQNVTFRCDPISEHNRLYWYRQTLGQGPEFLTYFQNEAQLEKSRLLSDRFSAERPKGSFSTLEIQRTEQGDSAMYLCASSLTAVKDYNEQFFGPGTRLTVL.

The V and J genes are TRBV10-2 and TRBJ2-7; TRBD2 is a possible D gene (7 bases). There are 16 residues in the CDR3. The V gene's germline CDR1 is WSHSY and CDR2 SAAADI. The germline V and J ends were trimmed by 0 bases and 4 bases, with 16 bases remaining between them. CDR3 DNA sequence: TGCGCCAGCAGTGAGTCTGGGGGCGAGGGGGGGTACGAGCAGTACTTC. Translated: CASSESGGEGGYEQYF.

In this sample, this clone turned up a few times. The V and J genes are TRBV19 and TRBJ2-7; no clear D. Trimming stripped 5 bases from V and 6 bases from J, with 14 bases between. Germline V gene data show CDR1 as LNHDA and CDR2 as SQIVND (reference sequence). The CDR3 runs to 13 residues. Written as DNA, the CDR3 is TGTGCCAGTAGTCCCGGTGTGGCCTCCGAGCAGTACTTC. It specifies CASSPGVASEQYF.

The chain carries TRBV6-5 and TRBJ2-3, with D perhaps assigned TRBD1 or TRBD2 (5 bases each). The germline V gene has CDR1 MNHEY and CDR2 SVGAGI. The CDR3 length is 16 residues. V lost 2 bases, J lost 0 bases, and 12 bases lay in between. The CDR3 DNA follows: TGTGCCAGCAGTTACAATGGGGGAAGCAGCACAGATACGCAGTATTTT. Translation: CASSYNGGSSTDTQYF.